This T cell receptor beta chain was found in a study of cytomegalovirus exposure and HLA in healthy donors. Germline CDR1 reads MNHEY; CDR2 reads SMNVEV (reference sequence). This CDR3 comprises 14 residues. Germline trimming cut 5 bases from V and 8 bases from J; bases unmatched to any gene: 9. PCR was performed using 60 Vbeta and 13 Jbeta primers. Assay: immunoSEQ multiplex PCR; the TCRdb copy retains only in-frame clones and omits some. With tens of thousands of clones in the sample, the ten largest clones hold roughly 5.2%. This TCR was recovered from a woman between 35 and 50 years old in good health and CMV-seropositive. Sequenced: PBMCs. The chain employs TRBV27 and TRBJ1-2, with 9 bases that match TRBD1. The CDR3 loop reads CASSPWTGEKGYTF. In nucleotides, the CDR3 is TGTGCCAGCAGTCCATGGACAGGGGAGAAGGGCTACACCTTC.